The 30 T cell receptor beta chains below were found in one sample sequenced in a study of shared clonotypes between healthy human individuals. Clones were read by immunoSEQ multiplex PCR, and TCRdb kept only the in-frame ones, dropping some. The sample includes about 2.3 million clones, around 90% of them seen just once. Sample: naive CD4+ T cells from PBMCs. Indicated subset: CD45RA+ positively selected. Source of these receptors: a man between 18 and 35 years old in good health. Some clones in this sample may be carry-over from other donors' samples.

This clone was seen a single time. The chain couples TRBV2 to TRBJ2-6, with TRBD1 matching over 10 bases. J lost 3 bases, V lost 8 bases, and 10 bases had no gene match. The germline CDR1 and CDR2 sequences are SNHLY and FYNNEI. This CDR3 spans 17 amino acids. CDR3 residues: CASGPGQGKGGANVLTF. The CDR3 nucleotides read TGTGCCAGCGGACCGGGACAGGGGAAGGGTGGGGCCAACGTCCTGACTTTC.

The J gene is TRBJ2-3, the V gene TRBV29-1, with 8 bases identical to TRBD2. This CDR3 is 14 amino acids long. Germline CDR1 and CDR2: SQVTM and ANQGSEA. Losses at the gene ends were 6 bases for V and 3 bases for J; bases not matched to a gene: 8. The CDR3 coding sequence is TGCAGCGTGCCCCCTAGCGGGTTTACAGATACGCAGTATTTT. It is translated as CSVPPSGFTDTQYF.

The rearrangement links TRBV29-1 to TRBJ2-7; D remains unclear. V was cut by 0 bases and J by 6 bases, with 15 bases left in between. Germline V CDR1 and CDR2: SQVTM, ANQGSEA. The CDR3 spans 14 residues. The CDR3 region has the DNA TGCAGCGTTGAAGATCCCCGTCGAGGTGGCGAGCAGTACTTC. Translation gives CSVEDPRRGGEQYF.

The rearrangement joins TRBV7-9 to TRBJ2-5; 8 nucleotides agree with TRBD1. The CDR3 loop spans 13 amino acids. Germline V lookup: CDR1 SEHNR, CDR2 FQNEAQ (reference sequence). V lost 6 bases and J lost 7; bases outside the gene matches: 7. CDR3 amino acids: CASRSTGELTQYF. CDR3 bases: TGTGCCAGCAGGTCGACAGGGGAGTTGACCCAGTACTTC.

With respect to this clone: This same CDR3 is encoded by further DNA sequences in the sample. V gene TRBV28 combines with J gene TRBJ2-7; 11 bases are a match to TRBD2. This CDR3 region has 15 residues. The germline gives CDR1 MDHEN, CDR2 SYDVKM. With 5 bases clipped from V and 2 bases from J, the junction kept 5 bases outside the gene matches. This CDR3 reads CASSELAGGTYEQYF. In DNA, the CDR3 is TGTGCCAGCAGTGAGCTAGCGGGAGGAACCTACGAGCAGTACTTC.

The CDR3, as DNA: TGTGCCAGCAGGGTCGGGGCTGGAAACACCATATATTTT. It yields the protein CASRVGAGNTIYF. The gene calls are TRBV28 and TRBJ1-3; D uncertain. V was shortened by 6 bases and J by 2 bases, with 8 bases between the two germline ends. The CDR3 sequence is 13 residues long. Germline V gene lookup returns CDR1 MDHEN and CDR2 SYDVKM.

V gene TRBV7-3 combines with J gene TRBJ2-7; D is unresolved. Trimming pared 5 bases from V and 0 bases from J, leaving 11 bases between. The CDR3 extends over 14 amino acids. Per germline, CDR1 SGHTA and CDR2 FQGTGA. The chain's CDR3 is CASSPWLGSYEQYF. DNA for the CDR3: TGTGCCAGCAGCCCGTGGTTGGGCTCCTACGAGCAGTACTTC.

Turning to this clone: Other DNA sequences from this sample encode an identical CDR3 as well. The chain has TRBV9 and TRBJ2-2; D is unclear. CDR1 and CDR2 from the germline V gene are SGDLS and YYNGEE. V was cut by 1 base and J by 8 bases, with 12 bases left in between. The CDR3 is made up of 14 amino acids. CDR3 nucleotide sequence: TGTGCCAGCAGCGTACCCGGGCTTGGGGGGGAGCTGTTTTTT. Translated, it gives CASSVPGLGGELFF.

The chain employs TRBV5-1 and TRBJ1-2, with a possible D match to TRBD1 (6 bases). The CDR3 runs 14 residues. Trimming removed 4 bases from V and 11 bases from J, with 21 bases in between. Per germline, CDR1 SGHRS and CDR2 YFSETQ. CDR3 DNA: TGCGCCAGCAGCCGTGGGACATCGAGAAACCATTACACCTTC. As protein: CASSRGTSRNHYTF.

J is TRBJ2-7 and V is TRBV18; 7 nucleotides match TRBD2. This CDR3 contains 16 residues. The J segment lost 0 bases and the V segment lost 3 bases, leaving 8 bases of the junction unmatched. Germline V gene lookup returns CDR1 KGHSH and CDR2 LQKENI. DNA for the CDR3: TGTGCCAGCTCACCCACTCCAACTAGCGACTCCTACGAGCAGTACTTC. This translates into CASSPTPTSDSYEQYF.

The chain joins TRBV7-6 to TRBJ2-7; 12 bases align to TRBD2. The CDR3 is 17 amino acids. The J segment lost 0 bases and the V segment lost 2 bases, leaving 5 bases of the junction unmatched. The germline gives CDR1 SGHVS, CDR2 FNYEAQ. CDR3 coding DNA: TGTGCCAGCAGCTTAAGCCGGACTAGCGGGAACTCCTACGAGCAGTACTTC. It yields the protein CASSLSRTSGNSYEQYF.

There are a few counts of this clone. Other DNA sequences from this sample encode an identical CDR3 as well. This sequence joins TRBV5-1 and TRBJ1-1; maybe TRBD1 (5 bases). The CDR3 covers 14 residues. Trimming took 3 bases from V and 1 from J, leaving 10 bases between them. Germline-derived CDR1 and CDR2 are SGHRS and YFSETQ. For the CDR3, the DNA is TGCGCCAGCAGCTACGGGGGAGGGAACACTGAAGCTTTCTTT. Translating gives CASSYGGGNTEAFF.

The chain combines TRBV28 with TRBJ2-2; 10 bases are a match to TRBD2. Trimming took 4 bases from V and 4 from J; bases not matched to a gene: 15. The CDR3 has 19 amino acids. Germline-derived CDR1 and CDR2 are MDHEN and SYDVKM. CDR3 region: CASSSWQLAGGLGTGELFF. CDR3 DNA: TGTGCCAGCAGTTCGTGGCAATTAGCGGGAGGCCTCGGCACCGGGGAGCTGTTTTTT.

The genes are TRBV20-1 and TRBJ2-1, with a possible D match to TRBD1 (6 bases). Trimming removed 5 bases from V and 12 bases from J, with 11 bases in between. Germline loops: CDR1 DFQATT, CDR2 SNEGSKA (reference sequence). This CDR3 spans 10 amino acids. The CDR3: CSAVKQGQFF. The CDR3 DNA reads TGCAGTGCTGTCAAACAGGGGCAGTTCTTC.

This chain joins TRBV6-1 and TRBJ2-1; unclear D gene. In germline, CDR1 is MNHNS, CDR2 SASEGT. The CDR3 has 11 residues. V was shortened by 6 bases and J by 4 bases, with 4 bases between the two germline ends. The CDR3 reads CASRSYNEQFF. The CDR3 bases are TGTGCCAGCAGAAGTTACAATGAGCAGTTCTTC.

The chain has TRBV27 and TRBJ2-3; 8 bases align to TRBD1. V trimming: 8 bases; J trimming: 3 bases; junction bases outside the gene matches: 7. This CDR3 region has 14 residues. Germline V gives CDR1 MNHEY, CDR2 SMNVEV (reference sequence). CDR3 residues: CASRPGQVTDTQYF. Here the CDR3 DNA reads TGTGCCAGCCGTCCGGGACAGGTAACAGATACGCAGTATTTT.

V usage is TRBV7-2 and J usage is TRBJ2-3, with D perhaps TRBD1 or TRBD2 (5 bases each). Deletions cut 5 bases from V and 4 bases from J, with 16 bases between. Germline loops: CDR1 SGHTA, CDR2 FQGNSA. There are 15 residues in the CDR3. DNA of the CDR3: TGTGCCAGCAGCACTCCGGGACGGGGAGCAGATACGCAGTATTTT. This codes for CASSTPGRGADTQYF.

The rearrangement joins TRBV9 to TRBJ2-1, with 8 bases fitting TRBD2. Germline trimming cut 0 bases from V and 8 bases from J; bases unmatched to any gene: 19. Germline V gene sequence: CDR1 SGDLS, CDR2 YYNGEE. The CDR3 totals 19 residues. CDR3 in DNA: TGTGCCAGCAGCGTAGCTCGGGCTAGCGGGTCTACACACAGCTATGAGCAGTTCTTC. Its protein product is CASSVARASGSTHSYEQFF.

The rearrangement joins TRBV10-3 to TRBJ2-2; 8 bases agree with TRBD1. This CDR3 spans 15 amino acids. With 10 bases clipped from V and 2 bases from J, the junction kept 9 bases outside the gene matches. CDR1 and CDR2 (germline): ENHRY, SYGVKD. The CDR3 bases are TGTGCCAACCTAGACAGGGGCTCCAACACCGGGGAGCTGTTTTTT. Protein sequence: CANLDRGSNTGELFF.

The V call is TRBV30, the J call TRBJ1-2; D gene ambiguous. V was cut by 4 bases and J by 0 bases, with 6 bases left in between. CDR1 GTSNPN and CDR2 SVGIG come from the germline V gene (reference sequence). The CDR3 consists of 12 residues. The CDR3 spells CAWTDPNYGYTF. The CDR3 bases are TGTGCCTGGACGGACCCTAACTATGGCTACACCTTC.

The chain has TRBV6-1 and TRBJ1-1; no clear D gene. Germline V gene data show CDR1 as MNHNS and CDR2 as SASEGT. Deletions cut 7 bases from V and 1 base from J, with 13 bases between. The CDR3 extends over 14 amino acids. The CDR3 DNA follows: TGTGCCAGCAAGTCCGAGGGCCCGAACACTGAAGCTTTCTTT. Protein product: CASKSEGPNTEAFF.

The chain combines TRBV7-8 with TRBJ2-1; 7 nucleotides agree with TRBD2. V dropped 5 bases and J dropped 8; count of bases not matched to a gene: 6. This CDR3 region has 13 residues. CDR1 and CDR2 from the germline V gene are SGHVS and FQNEAQ. CDR3 amino acids: CASSPRGRDEQFF. The CDR3 DNA reads TGTGCCAGCAGCCCGCGAGGGAGGGATGAGCAGTTCTTC.

In regard to this clone: This sample also contains other DNA sequences that code for the same CDR3. The chain has TRBV5-1 and TRBJ2-5, with TRBD2 matching over 8 bases. V gave up 4 bases and J gave up 5 bases; unmatched junction bases: 7. This CDR3 spans 14 amino acids. Looked up from germline, CDR1 is SGHRS and CDR2 is YFSETQ. The CDR3 sequence: CASSLGGGQETQYF. Written as DNA, the CDR3 is TGCGCCAGCAGCCTCGGGGGGGGCCAGGAGACCCAGTACTTC.

This clone appeared once. This chain uses TRBV6-5 with TRBJ1-5; D is possibly TRBD1 (5 bases). The germline gives CDR1 MNHEY, CDR2 SVGAGI. Trimming took off 8 bases at V and 6 bases at J, with 14 bases between the two ends. The CDR3 is 13 residues long. CDR3 region: CASGRTGSQPQHF. For the CDR3, the DNA is TGTGCCAGCGGCAGAACAGGAAGTCAGCCCCAGCATTTT.

The CDR3 reads CASTERGLAGVEQFF. CDR3 nucleotides: TGTGCCAGCACCGAAAGGGGACTAGCAGGGGTTGAGCAGTTCTTC. The chain has TRBV6-5 and TRBJ2-1, with 9 positions matching TRBD2. CDR1 and CDR2 (germline): MNHEY, SVGAGI. The V and J ends lost 7 bases and 9 bases, in that order; junction bases with no gene match: 13. The length of the CDR3 is 15 residues.

This clone was observed a single time. This sequence joins TRBV28 and TRBJ1-1; the D gene is possibly TRBD1 (6 bases). The CDR3 consists of 14 residues. CDR1 and CDR2 from the germline V gene are MDHEN and SYDVKM. Trimming took 4 bases from V and 4 from J, leaving 13 bases between them. CDR3: CASSSTGAVTEAFF. In DNA, the CDR3 is TGTGCCAGCAGTTCGACGGGGGCGGTCACTGAAGCTTTCTTT.

The V and J genes are TRBV10-3 and TRBJ2-1; TRBD2 might be the D (6 bases). The V end lost 0 bases, the J end lost 7 bases, and 13 bases lay between the germline ends. Germline assignment: CDR1 ENHRY and CDR2 SYGVKD. This CDR3 contains 15 residues. CDR3 loop: CAISESGAGWNEQFF. The CDR3 DNA follows: TGTGCCATCAGTGAGTCCGGGGCGGGATGGAATGAGCAGTTCTTC.

The J gene is TRBJ2-1, the V gene TRBV28; 9 bases are shared with TRBD2. Germline V CDR1 and CDR2: MDHEN, SYDVKM. Trimming at V came to 6 bases and at J to 4 bases, leaving 16 bases not matched to a gene. The CDR3 is made up of 18 amino acids. The CDR3 DNA follows: TGTGCCAGCAGCTTGAGCGGGAGGAGAATTTTAGGGTACAATGAGCAGTTCTTC. As protein: CASSLSGRRILGYNEQFF. Variable domain in full (rest from reference TRBV28 and TRBJ2-1): DVKVTQSSRYLVKRTGEKVFLECVQDMDHENMFWYRQDPGLGLRLIYFSYDVKMKEKGDIPEGYSVSREKKERFSLILESASTNQTSMYLCASSLSGRRILGYNEQFFGPGTRLTVL.

J is TRBJ2-3 and V is TRBV19, with 8 bases fitting TRBD2. V lost 2 bases and J lost 1; bases outside the gene matches: 17. The CDR3 sequence is 20 residues long. Germline-derived CDR1 and CDR2 are LNHDA and SQIVND (reference sequence). The CDR3 protein is CASSIMRTSSRGQRTDTQYF. The CDR3 DNA is TGTGCCAGTAGTATAATGAGGACTAGCTCAAGAGGGCAGCGCACAGATACGCAGTATTTT.

The chain recombines TRBV18 with TRBJ2-1; D is ambiguous. This CDR3 is built from 15 residues. Looked up from germline, CDR1 is KGHSH and CDR2 is LQKENI. The V end was cut by 6 bases, the J end by 3 bases, with 15 bases between. This CDR3 is CASSPDLRSYNEQFF. Written as DNA, the CDR3 is TGTGCCAGCTCCCCTGATCTCCGGAGCTACAATGAGCAGTTCTTC.